This T cell receptor beta chain was obtained from a study of T cells after yellow fever vaccination. Overall study: With SMART-Seq v4 Ultra Low Input, the fractions containing low cell numbers were prepared.

MiXCR, applied by TCRdb to the 5' RACE reads, yields one record per CDR3 protein. The data show around 590,000 distinct CDR3 sequences, 10% to 15% seen once. Only a few counts were recorded for this clonotype. The CDR3 covers 12 residues. Germline CDR1 MNHEY, CDR2 SVGAGI. Trimming took off 5 bases at V and 9 bases at J, with 10 bases between the two ends. This sequence was found in a man aged 30 to 39 who received the YFV17D yellow fever vaccine. The V call is TRBV6-5, the J call TRBJ2-2; the D call may be TRBD1 or TRBD2 (5 bases each). Material: PBMCs, obtained on the day of the yellow fever booster vaccination. This CDR3 reads CASSGTVRELFF. CDR3 DNA sequence: TGTGCCAGCAGTGGGACCGTCCGGGAGCTGTTTTTT.